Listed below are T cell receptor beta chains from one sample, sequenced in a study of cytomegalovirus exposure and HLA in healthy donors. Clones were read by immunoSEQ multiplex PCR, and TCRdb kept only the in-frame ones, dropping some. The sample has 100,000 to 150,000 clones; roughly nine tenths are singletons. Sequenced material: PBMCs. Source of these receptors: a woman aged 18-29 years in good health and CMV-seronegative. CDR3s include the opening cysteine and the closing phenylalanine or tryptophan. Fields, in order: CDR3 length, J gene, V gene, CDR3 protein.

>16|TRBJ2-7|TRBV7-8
CASSLARRLSSYEQYF
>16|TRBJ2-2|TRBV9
CASSPRGTANTGELFF
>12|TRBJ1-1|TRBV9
CASSPGNTEAFF
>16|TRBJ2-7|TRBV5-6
CASSPNPGQGRYEQYF
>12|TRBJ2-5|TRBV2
CAGGQRQETQYF
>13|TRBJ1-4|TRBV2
CASAGQGREKLFF
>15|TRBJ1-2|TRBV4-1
CASSRQRTGNYGYTF
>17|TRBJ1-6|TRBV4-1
CASSQEIFTGQASPLHF
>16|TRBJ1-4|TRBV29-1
CSAAPGQDTTNEKLFF
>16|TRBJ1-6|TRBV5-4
CASSLGQGAWGSPLHF
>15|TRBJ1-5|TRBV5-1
CASSPGTGSNQPQHF
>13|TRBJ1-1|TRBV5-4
CASSPGRYTEAFF
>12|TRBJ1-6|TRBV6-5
CASRPQESPLHF
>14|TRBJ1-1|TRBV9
CASSVAGENTEAFF
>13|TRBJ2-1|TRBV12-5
CASGYSGGERQFF
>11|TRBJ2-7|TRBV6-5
CASSGQAGQYF
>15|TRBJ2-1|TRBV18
CASSRVQGPGHEQFF
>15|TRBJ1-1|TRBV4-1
CASSGMTGGNTEAFF
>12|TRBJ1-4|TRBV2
CASHDSSEKLFF
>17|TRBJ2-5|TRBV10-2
CASSEWTSGGIGGTQYF
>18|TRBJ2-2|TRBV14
CASSQDGWASLYTGELFF
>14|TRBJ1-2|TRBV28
CASSLLTGDYGYTF
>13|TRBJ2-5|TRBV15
CATSRAVFETQYF
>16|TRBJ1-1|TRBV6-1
CASSKETGQPNTEAFF
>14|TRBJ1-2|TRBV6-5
CASSSRTGDYGYTF
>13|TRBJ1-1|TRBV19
CASSTGLNTEAFF
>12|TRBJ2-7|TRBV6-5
CASRPTGAGQYF
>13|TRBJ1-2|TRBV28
CATTGAPSYGYTF
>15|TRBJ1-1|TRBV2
CASSEKVGDRKGAFF
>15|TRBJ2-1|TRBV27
CASSPRGAFYNEQFF
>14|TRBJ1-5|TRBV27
CATTAGGGSGAQHF
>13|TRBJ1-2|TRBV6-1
CASSRDSFYGYTF
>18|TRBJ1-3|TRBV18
CASSPGGTRGTSGNTIYF
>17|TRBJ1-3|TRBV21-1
CASSKFGLRFRKHTIYF
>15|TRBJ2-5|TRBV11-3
CASSFGQVLGETQYF
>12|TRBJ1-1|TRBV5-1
CASSPRGAEAFF
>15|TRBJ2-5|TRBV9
CASSVVGQPEETQYF
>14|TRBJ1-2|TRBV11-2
CASSLSRNYYGYTF
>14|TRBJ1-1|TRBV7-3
CASSLAGVNTEAFF
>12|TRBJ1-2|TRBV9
CASSPDRLGYTF